Below, 21 T cell receptor beta chains from the same sample are listed, as sequenced in a study of prognosis after radiotherapy for stage I lung cancer. Two-round multiplex PCR on genomic DNA was the method by which TCR beta CDR3 was amplified. For every TRBV and TRBJ gene, a specific primer was used in first-round PCR. Each CDR3 protein gets one entry after TCRdb re-called the multiplex PCR reads with MiXCR. The repertoire holds about 59,000 distinct CDR3 sequences, less than 30% seen once, with around 6.8% in the top ten. The sequences come from PBMCs, collected before or after stereotactic body radiation therapy (not recorded which). Every receptor here comes from a donor over 45 with non-small cell lung cancer.

This clonotype was seen ten or more times. V gene TRBV19 combines with J gene TRBJ2-1; TRBD2 agrees at 9 bases. The CDR3 contains 15 residues. Germline CDR1 and CDR2: LNHDA and SQIVND (reference sequence). V lost 7 bases, J lost 2 bases, and 6 bases stayed unmatched. This CDR3 reads CASKASGVPYNEQFF. In DNA form, the CDR3 reads TGTGCCAGTAAGGCTAGCGGGGTACCCTACAATGAGCAGTTCTTC.

This clonotype has ten or more counts. The chain joins TRBV24-1 to TRBJ2-5; 8 nucleotides match TRBD1. The CDR3 is 14 amino acids. Germline trimming cut 3 bases from V and 5 bases from J; bases unmatched to any gene: 4. Germline CDR1 is KGHDR and CDR2 is SFDVKD. CDR3 nucleotides: TGTGCCACCAGTGATGGCTGGACAGGGGAGACCCAGTACTTC. Amino acid sequence: CATSDGWTGETQYF.

This clonotype was seen many times. The V call is TRBV18, the J call TRBJ1-2; 7 positions match TRBD1. The germline gives CDR1 KGHSH, CDR2 LQKENI. The J segment lost 2 bases and the V segment lost 5 bases, leaving 14 bases of the junction unmatched. The CDR3 totals 17 residues. Here the CDR3 DNA reads TGTGCCAGCTCAGTAACGGGTCCCGGACAGGACAACTATGGCTACACCTTC. As protein: CASSVTGPGQDNYGYTF. Full variable domain (rest looked up from reference TRBV18 and TRBJ1-2): NAGVMQNPRHLVRRRGQEARLRCSPMKGHSHVYWYRQLPEEGLKFMVYLQKENIIDESGMPKERFSAEFPKEGPSILRIQQVVRGDSAAYFCASSVTGPGQDNYGYTFGSGTRLTVV.

This clonotype was counted ten times or more. The chain uses TRBV24-1 and TRBJ2-3, with 10 positions matching TRBD1. This CDR3 has 16 amino acids. Germline values: CDR1 KGHDR, CDR2 SFDVKD. V dropped 8 bases and J dropped 6; count of bases not matched to a gene: 13. CDR3 region: CATKAGQGDFSDTQYF. The CDR3 DNA sequence: TGTGCCACCAAGGCTGGACAGGGGGACTTCTCCGATACGCAGTATTTT.

Notes on this clonotype: Lacking the conserved final phenylalanine or tryptophan, this CDR3 likely reflects a read error. The rearrangement joins TRBV12-3 or TRBV12-4 to TRBJ2-7; D perhaps matches TRBD2 (6 bases). The CDR3 has 12 residues. The V and J ends lost 5 bases and 3 bases respectively, with 8 bases between them. CDR3 nucleotides: TGTGCCAGCAGTCGGGGAGGCTACGAGCAGTACTCC. It translates to CASSRGGYEQYS.

This clonotype was observed many times. V gene TRBV7-3 combines with J gene TRBJ2-1; weak D call: TRBD2 (5 bases). Per germline, CDR1 SGHTA and CDR2 FQGTGA. This CDR3 region has 13 residues. Trimming took off 5 bases at V and 2 bases at J, with 7 bases between the two ends. This chain's CDR3 is CASSTGTYNEQFF. CDR3 bases: TGTGCCAGCAGCACGGGGACCTACAATGAGCAGTTCTTC.

This clonotype was seen ten or more times. This sequence joins TRBV5-1 and TRBJ2-7; 7 positions agree with TRBD1. Germline V lookup: CDR1 SGHRS, CDR2 YFSETQ. The CDR3 runs 15 residues. The V and J ends lost 5 bases and 0 bases, in that order; junction bases with no gene match: 8. CDR3 sequence: CASRVGTVSSYEQYF. For the CDR3, the DNA is TGCGCCAGCAGGGTCGGGACAGTAAGCTCCTACGAGCAGTACTTC. The full variable domain, with the rest looked up from reference TRBV5-1 and TRBJ2-7, is KAGVTQTPRYLIKTRGQQVTLSCSPISGHRSVSWYQQTPGQGLQFLFEYFSETQRNKGNFPGRFSGRQFSNSRSEMNVSTLELGDSALYLCASRVGTVSSYEQYFGPGTRLTVT.

There are many counts of this clonotype. The chain has TRBV30 and TRBJ1-1; D ambiguous. The germline gives CDR1 GTSNPN, CDR2 SVGIG (reference sequence). V was shortened by 3 bases and J by 1 base, with 15 bases between the two germline ends. The CDR3 sequence is 15 residues long. The DNA for the CDR3 is TGTGCCTGGAGGCCCAGGCAGGCTTCGAACACTGAAGCTTTCTTT. Its protein is CAWRPRQASNTEAFF. The variable domain in full, completed from reference TRBV30 and TRBJ1-1, reads SQTIHQWPATLVQPVGSPLSLECTVEGTSNPNLYWYRQAAGRGLQLLFYSVGIGQISSEVPQNLSASRPQDRQFILSSKKLLLSDSGFYLCAWRPRQASNTEAFFGQGTRLTVV.

This clonotype came up many times. The chain is built from TRBV19 and TRBJ2-7; the match to TRBD1 covers 8 bases. V trimming: 5 bases; J trimming: 6 bases; junction bases outside the gene matches: 9. CDR3 length: 14 residues. Per the germline V gene, CDR1 is LNHDA and CDR2 is SQIVND (reference sequence). This CDR3 reads CASSRTGSLSEQYF. DNA of the CDR3: TGTGCCAGTAGTCGGACAGGGTCTCTTTCCGAGCAGTACTTC.

The chain combines TRBV6-9 with TRBJ2-1, with 7 bases that match TRBD2. Germline trimming cut 3 bases from V and 6 bases from J; bases unmatched to any gene: 14. Germline V gene sequence: CDR1 MNHGY, CDR2 SVAAGI. This CDR3 has 17 residues. In DNA, the CDR3 is TGTGCCAGCAGTTACACTGAACGTACTAGCGTACCCAATGAGCAGTTCTTC. Residues: CASSYTERTSVPNEQFF.

This clonotype was detected ten times or more. The rearrangement uses TRBV20-1 and TRBJ1-1; tentative D call: TRBD1 (6 bases). This CDR3 spans 13 amino acids. CDR1 is DFQATT, CDR2 SNEGSKA, per germline (reference sequence). Trimming left V 3 bases short and J 5 bases short, with 13 bases between. The CDR3 bases are TGCAGTGCTAGTATACAGGGTAGGACTGAAGCTTTCTTT. This gives the protein CSASIQGRTEAFF.

This clonotype has a count of ten or more. The CDR3 spells CASSSHRGFHSNQPQHF. The CDR3 nucleotides read TGTGCCAGCAGTTCGCACAGGGGATTCCATAGCAATCAGCCCCAGCATTTT. The gene calls are TRBV27 and TRBJ1-5; TRBD1 aligns across 7 bases. V shed 4 bases and J 0 bases; nucleotides not matched to a gene: 9. Germline lookup yields CDR1 MNHEY and CDR2 SMNVEV (reference sequence). The CDR3 sequence is 17 residues long.

This clonotype has at least ten counts. J is TRBJ2-5 and V is TRBV2, with 8 bases fitting TRBD1. In germline, CDR1 is SNHLY, CDR2 FYNNEI. This CDR3 has 18 residues. After removal of 3 bases from V and 0 bases from J, the junction contained 12 bases not matched to a gene. The DNA of the CDR3 is TGTGCCAGCAGTGAGGGGCCGCCGACAGGGGTGTACCAAGAGACCCAGTACTTC. Translating gives CASSEGPPTGVYQETQYF.

Many counts were recorded for this clonotype. The V gene is TRBV2, the J gene TRBJ1-3; D is unclear. Trimming removed 7 bases at V and 2 bases at J, with 15 bases between. Germline V gene lookup returns CDR1 SNHLY and CDR2 FYNNEI. The CDR3 covers 15 residues. The CDR3 DNA reads as TGTGCCAGCAAACCCCAACTATACGCTGGAAACACCATATATTTT. Translating it yields CASKPQLYAGNTIYF. The full variable domain, rest sourced from reference TRBV2 and TRBJ1-3, is EPEVTQTPSHQVTQMGQEVILRCVPISNHLYFYWYRQILGQKVEFLVSFYNNEISEKSEIFDDQFSVERPDGSNFTLKIRSTKLEDSAMYFCASKPQLYAGNTIYFGEGSWLTVV.

This clonotype has ten or more counts. The V and J genes are TRBV2 and TRBJ1-1; TRBD1 aligns across 7 bases. The germline CDR1 and CDR2 sequences are SNHLY and FYNNEI. The CDR3 contains 13 residues. J lost 6 bases, V lost 8 bases, and 9 bases had no gene match. The CDR3 region is CASGSLQGAEAFF. As DNA, the CDR3 is TGTGCCAGCGGGAGCCTCCAGGGGGCTGAAGCTTTCTTT.

For this clonotype: This may be a read error, as it is one base from a much larger clone. This chain connects TRBV5-1 to TRBJ2-5; D may be TRBD1 (5 bases). The CDR3 runs to 17 residues. V shed 0 bases and J shed 2 bases, with 17 bases lying between them. CDR1 SGHRS and CDR2 YFSETQ come from the germline V gene. CDR3 in DNA: TGCGCCAGCAGCTTGGTTTCGACAGTTAATCATCAAGAGACCCAGTACTTC. Amino acids: CASSLVSTVNHQETQYF.

This clonotype was seen ten or more times. The chain combines TRBV7-2 with TRBJ1-6, with D possibly TRBD1 on 5 matching bases. With 0 bases removed from V and 6 bases from J, the gap between germline ends came to 9 bases. This CDR3 is built from 15 residues. From germline, CDR1 is SGHTA and CDR2 FQGNSA. The CDR3 sequence is CASSLAAGANSPLHF. In DNA form, the CDR3 reads TGTGCCAGCAGCTTAGCCGCCGGGGCTAATTCACCCCTCCACTTT.

This clonotype was seen only a few times. The chain uses TRBV9 and TRBJ2-1, with 13 bases fitting TRBD2. Germline loops: CDR1 SGDLS, CDR2 YYNGEE. The J segment lost 8 bases and the V segment lost 1 base, leaving 9 bases of the junction unmatched. The CDR3 runs 17 residues. CDR3 in DNA: TGTGCCAGCAGCGTAAGGGGGACTAGCGGGGTAGGGGATGAGCAGTTCTTC. Translating gives CASSVRGTSGVGDEQFF.

As concerns this clonotype: This probably arose from a read error, given a far larger clone one base away. V gene TRBV6-1 combines with J gene TRBJ1-5; weak D call: TRBD1 (5 bases). This CDR3 contains 13 residues. In germline, CDR1 is MNHNS, CDR2 SASEGT. The CDR3 sequence is CASSYGAAQRQHF. DNA for the CDR3: TGTGCCAGCAGTTACGGGGCGGCGCAGCGCCAGCATTTT.

This clonotype was detected ten times or more. This chain joins TRBV18 and TRBJ2-2; 7 nucleotides line up with TRBD1. The CDR3 contains 14 residues. The ends lost 10 bases at V and 4 bases at J; junction bases unmatched: 9. Germline V gene lookup returns CDR1 KGHSH and CDR2 LQKENI. The CDR3 spells CATTRDRATGELFF. Written as DNA, the CDR3 is TGTGCCACCACCAGGGACAGAGCCACCGGGGAGCTGTTTTTT.

Ten or more counts support this clonotype. The V call is TRBV6-2 or TRBV6-3, the J call TRBJ2-1; a weak D match, TRBD2 (5 bases). With 7 bases removed from V and 4 bases from J, the gap between germline ends came to 14 bases. The CDR3 has 14 amino acids. Germline lookup yields CDR1 MNHEY and CDR2 SVGEGT. The CDR3, as DNA: TGTGCCAGCACCCCGGAGCGGTTATACAATGAGCAGTTCTTC. Protein product: CASTPERLYNEQFF.